The present TCR beta chain was sequenced within a study of early T cells in non-severe SARS-CoV-2 infection. TCRdb reprocessed the 5' RACE reads via MiXCR and lists one record per CDR3 protein. The sample lists 20,000 to 25,000 distinct CDR3 sequences, about 4% occurring once. This clonotype was recorded many times. CDR1 is SGHAT and CDR2 is FQNNGV in the germline V gene. The V gene lost 5 bases and the J gene lost 1 base, with 15 bases spanning the gap. This CDR3 region has 15 residues. The V call is TRBV11-2, the J call TRBJ2-7; D might be TRBD1 or TRBD2, each matching 5 bases. Sample: whole blood. This clonotype was sampled from an adult who was a healthcare worker with PCR-confirmed SARS-CoV-2 infection or an uninfected control (not recorded which). The CDR3, as DNA: TGTGCCAGCAGCCAGCGATGGGACCAGTCCTACGAGCAGTACTTC. Encoded protein: CASSQRWDQSYEQYF.